The clone carrying this TCR beta chain turned up a few times. The data are from a study of T cells after yellow fever vaccination. TCRdb re-called the 5' RACE reads through MiXCR, storing one row per CDR3 protein. This sample has fewer than 450,000 distinct CDR3 sequences, with roughly 8% found just once. The CDR3 contains 16 residues. Trimming took 7 bases from V and 8 from J, leaving 23 bases between them. Sequenced here: PBMCs, sampled roughly 45 days after the first yellow fever vaccination. The J gene is TRBJ1-4, the V gene TRBV12-3 or TRBV12-4; D call uncertain. This clonotype originated in a man between 18 and 35 years old who received the YFV17D yellow fever vaccine. CDR3: CASTPRFESGFEKLFF. CDR3 DNA sequence: TGTGCCAGCACACCCCGCTTCGAGTCGGGATTCGAAAAACTGTTTTTT.